This T cell receptor beta chain is from a study of blood T cell repertoires in COVID-19. Across the whole study: Sources were T cells, B-cell-depleted T cells, or PBMCs; the material itself was cDNA or gDNA.

TCRdb keeps only in-frame clones here, not all; method: immunoSEQ multiplex PCR. The sample records 500,000 to 600,000 clones, about 88% being singletons. This clone was counted once. The germline gives CDR1 MNHEY, CDR2 SVGAGI. The CDR3 is made up of 14 amino acids. V gave up 6 bases and J gave up 4 bases; unmatched junction bases: 3. Seattle-derived patients entered the study during active infection and were followed longitudinally. The chain carries TRBV6-5 and TRBJ2-1; 10 positions match TRBD2. Sequenced input: peripheral blood. This TCR derives from a woman aged 50 to 65 with COVID-19, enrolled during active disease. Here the CDR3 reads CASSLAGGYNEQFF. CDR3 coding DNA: TGTGCCAGCAGCTTAGCGGGGGGATACAATGAGCAGTTCTTC.